A single sample is the source of the 4 T cell receptor beta chains below, sequenced in a study of blood T cell repertoires in COVID-19. Only in-frame clones appear in the TCRdb table, and some are missing; sequencing was by immunoSEQ multiplex PCR. This table has about 120,000 clones, approximately 71% appearing once. Specimen: peripheral blood. Source of these receptors: a human donor in a cohort sampled during active COVID-19.

The rearrangement links TRBV14 to TRBJ2-1; D is possibly TRBD2 (5 bases). The germline CDR1 and CDR2 sequences are SGHDN and FVKESK. V was cut by 1 base and J by 3 bases, with 7 bases left in between. The CDR3 runs 14 residues. The CDR3 protein is CASSQVLGYNEQFF. DNA of the CDR3: TGTGCCAGCAGCCAAGTACTAGGCTACAATGAGCAGTTCTTC.

This clone was found a few times. The chain uses TRBV4-2 and TRBJ2-7, with TRBD1 matching over 9 bases. CDR1 and CDR2 from the germline V gene are LGHNA and YNFKEQ. The CDR3 contains 14 residues. Unmatched junction bases numbered 3, after V lost 5 bases and J lost 1 base. The CDR3 bases are TGTGCCAGCAGCGGGACAGGGTGGTCCTACGAGCAGTACTTC. The encoded protein is CASSGTGWSYEQYF.

This clone was observed a handful of times. The chain combines TRBV7-2 with TRBJ1-2; 10 bases are shared with TRBD1. CDR1 and CDR2 (germline): SGHTA, FQGNSA. The CDR3 consists of 15 residues. The junction had 10 bases not matched to a gene; V was cut back by 5 bases and J by 7 bases. In DNA form, the CDR3 reads TGTGCCAGCAGCCCGAGGGACAGGGGAAGCCGTGGCTACACCTTC. As protein: CASSPRDRGSRGYTF.

The chain joins TRBV11-2 to TRBJ2-7; D is unresolved. Trimming removed 4 bases at V and 4 bases at J, with 8 bases between. Germline V gives CDR1 SGHAT, CDR2 FQNNGV. The CDR3 runs 12 residues. Here the CDR3 DNA reads TGTGCCAGCAGCTCGGGTCTTTACGAGCAGTACTTC. Translated: CASSSGLYEQYF.